One T cell receptor beta chain is described in this entry. This entry belongs to a study of CD8 T cells in Susac syndrome. Germline V gene lookup returns CDR1 SGHRS and CDR2 YFSETQ. The CDR3 is made up of 15 amino acids. V shed 0 bases and J 10 bases; nucleotides not matched to a gene: 6. Reverse transcription of roughly 0.5 to 1 ug RNA was carried out with random hexamers. MiXCR, applied by TCRdb to the immunoSEQ multiplex PCR reads, yields one record per CDR3 protein. The sample yields 250,000 or so distinct CDR3 sequences, roughly 93% seen once. This chain connects TRBV5-1 to TRBJ1-6; 8 positions agree with TRBD1. The sample taken for sequencing was CD4+ T cells from PBMCs. This receptor was taken from a human donor with multiple sclerosis. The CDR3 reads CASSLAGQGYSPLHF. The DNA of the CDR3 is TGCGCCAGCAGCTTGGCCGGACAGGGTTACTCACCCCTCCACTTT.